A selection of T cell receptor beta chains follows, all from one sample in a study of blood T cell repertoires in COVID-19. Some clones are missing from TCRdb's copy, which holds only in-frame ones; the method was immunoSEQ multiplex PCR. The repertoire holds 150,000 to 200,000 clones, with around 87% as singletons. What was sequenced was PBMCs or T cells enriched from blood (not recorded which). These receptors all come from a woman in her 30s who had recovered from COVID-19. Both conserved end residues are part of each CDR3. The D gene is left open where the match is weak. Clone size, where shown, is once, few, many, or a class for clones that have expanded.

clone_size	v_call	j_call	d_call	cdr3_aa	cdr3_nt
-	TRBV5-1	TRBJ2-3	-	CASSLAVGTSTDTQYF	TGCGCCAGCAGCTTGGCCGTGGGGACTAGCACAGATACGCAGTATTTT
-	TRBV12-3/TRBV12-4	TRBJ1-1	-	CASSLTRGTEAFF	TGTGCCAGCAGTTTAACTAGGGGGACTGAAGCTTTCTTT
-	TRBV2	TRBJ1-4	TRBD1	CASESNPGGNEKLFF	TGTGCCAGCGAAAGCAACCCAGGGGGGAATGAAAAACTGTTTTTT
-	TRBV6-5	TRBJ2-7	TRBD2	CASSLLAGGYHEQYF	TGTGCCAGCAGCCTACTAGCGGGAGGTTACCACGAGCAGTACTTC
-	TRBV7-9	TRBJ1-2	-	CASSLPSNYGYTF	TGTGCCAGCAGCTTACCCTCTAACTATGGCTACACCTTC
once	TRBV15	TRBJ2-1	-	CATSRERGTGYEQFF	TGTGCCACCAGCAGAGAAAGGGGGACCGGCTATGAGCAGTTCTTC
-	TRBV15	TRBJ2-1	-	CATSSLNDSLNEQFF	TGTGCCACCAGCAGCCTTAACGACAGCCTCAATGAGCAGTTCTTC
once	TRBV30	TRBJ1-2	-	CAWNIPGGHGYTF	TGTGCCTGGAATATTCCGGGGGGCCATGGCTACACCTTC
-	TRBV18	TRBJ1-1	TRBD1	CASSLGTGDEAFF	TGTGCCAGCTCACTGGGGACAGGGGATGAAGCTTTCTTT
-	TRBV4-2	TRBJ2-1	TRBD2	CASSQGVRGAGVGYNEQFF	TGTGCCAGCAGCCAAGGCGTTCGTGGAGCGGGAGTTGGCTACAATGAGCAGTTCTTC
-	TRBV7-9	TRBJ2-3	TRBD2	CASSVTELTSGRTDTQYF	TGTGCCAGCAGCGTTACAGAGTTGACTAGCGGGAGGACAGATACGCAGTATTTT
-	TRBV7-2	TRBJ1-1	TRBD1	CASSLLSGQGAEAFF	TGTGCCAGCAGCTTATTGTCCGGGCAGGGGGCTGAAGCTTTCTTT
-	TRBV3-1/TRBV3-2	TRBJ1-2	TRBD1	CASSPITQGARDYGYTF	TGTGCCAGCAGCCCTATTACACAGGGGGCGCGTGACTATGGCTACACCTTC
-	TRBV10-3	TRBJ2-7	-	CAISEVSSYEQYF	TGTGCCATCAGTGAGGTTAGCTCCTACGAGCAGTACTTC
-	TRBV5-1	TRBJ1-3	-	CASSLEPGRENTIYF	TGCGCCAGCAGCTTGGAACCAGGGCGGGAAAACACCATATATTTT
-	TRBV3-1/TRBV3-2	TRBJ2-1	-	CASSLRGLRNEQFF	TGTGCCAGCAGCCTCCGTGGACTGCGAAATGAGCAGTTCTTC
few	TRBV6-4	TRBJ2-1	-	CASSLDTNSYNEQFF	TGTGCCAGCAGCCTGGACACCAACTCCTACAATGAGCAGTTCTTC
-	TRBV11-2	TRBJ1-4	TRBD1	CASSGDRGSEKLFF	TGTGCCAGCAGTGGGGACAGGGGAAGCGAAAAACTGTTTTTT
-	TRBV6-5	TRBJ2-7	TRBD1	CASSYGTGTEQYF	TGTGCCAGCAGTTACGGGACAGGGACCGAGCAGTACTTC
-	TRBV11-2	TRBJ1-3	-	CASSEAQAGSGNTIYF	TGTGCCAGCAGCGAGGCCCAAGCGGGCTCTGGAAACACCATATATTTT
once	TRBV7-6	TRBJ1-2	TRBD1	CASSLATGGIYGYTF	TGTGCCAGCAGCTTAGCGACAGGGGGCATCTATGGCTACACCTTC
-	TRBV19	TRBJ2-3	TRBD2	CASTPPSGRTDTQYF	TGTGCCAGTACCCCCCCTAGCGGGAGAACAGATACGCAGTATTTT
-	TRBV11-3	TRBJ2-1	TRBD1	CASSLGRWGTGAPNYNEQFF	TGTGCCAGCAGCTTAGGTCGTTGGGGGACAGGGGCCCCCAACTACAATGAGCAGTTCTTC
-	TRBV5-1	TRBJ1-4	TRBD1	CASSSSGQVDEKLFF	TGCGCCAGCAGCTCATCCGGACAGGTGGATGAAAAACTGTTTTTT
-	TRBV27	TRBJ1-6	-	CASSLLLGQINSPLHF	TGTGCCAGCAGTTTATTGCTAGGACAGATTAATTCACCCCTCCACTTT